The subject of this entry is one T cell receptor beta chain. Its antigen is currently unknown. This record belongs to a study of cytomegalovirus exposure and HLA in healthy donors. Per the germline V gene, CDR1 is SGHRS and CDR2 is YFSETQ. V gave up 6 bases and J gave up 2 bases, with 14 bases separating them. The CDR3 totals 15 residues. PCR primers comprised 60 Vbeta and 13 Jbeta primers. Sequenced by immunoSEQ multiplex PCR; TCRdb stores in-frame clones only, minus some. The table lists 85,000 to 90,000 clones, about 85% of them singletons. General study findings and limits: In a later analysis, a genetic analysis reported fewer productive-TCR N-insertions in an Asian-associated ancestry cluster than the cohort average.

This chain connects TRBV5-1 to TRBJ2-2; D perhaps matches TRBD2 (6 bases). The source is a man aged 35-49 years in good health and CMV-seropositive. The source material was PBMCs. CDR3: CASKLVADNTGELFF. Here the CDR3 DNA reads TGCGCCAGCAAGTTGGTAGCGGATAACACCGGGGAGCTGTTTTTT.